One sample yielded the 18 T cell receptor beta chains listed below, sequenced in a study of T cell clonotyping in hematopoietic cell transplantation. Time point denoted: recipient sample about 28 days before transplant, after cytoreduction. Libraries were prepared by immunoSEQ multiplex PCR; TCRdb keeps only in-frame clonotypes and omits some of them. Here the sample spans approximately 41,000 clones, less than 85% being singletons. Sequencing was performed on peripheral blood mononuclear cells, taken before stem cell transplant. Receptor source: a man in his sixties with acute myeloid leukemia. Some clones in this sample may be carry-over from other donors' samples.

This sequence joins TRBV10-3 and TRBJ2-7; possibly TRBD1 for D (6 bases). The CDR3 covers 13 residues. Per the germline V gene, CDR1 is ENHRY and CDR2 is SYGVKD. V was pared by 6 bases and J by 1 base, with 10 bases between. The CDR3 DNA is TGTGCCATCAGATCGGACAGTTCCTACGAGCAGTACTTC. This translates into CAIRSDSSYEQYF.

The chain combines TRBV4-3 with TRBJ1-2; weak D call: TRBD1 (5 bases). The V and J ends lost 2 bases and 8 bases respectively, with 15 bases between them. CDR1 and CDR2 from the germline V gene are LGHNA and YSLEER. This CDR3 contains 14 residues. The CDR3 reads CASSQNYGTGGYTF. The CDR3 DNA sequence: TGCGCCAGCAGCCAAAATTACGGGACTGGCGGCTACACCTTC.

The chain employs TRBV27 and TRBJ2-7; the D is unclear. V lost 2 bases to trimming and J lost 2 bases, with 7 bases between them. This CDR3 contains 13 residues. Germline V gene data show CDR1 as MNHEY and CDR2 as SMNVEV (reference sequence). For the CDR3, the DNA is TGTGCCAGCAGTTTAAAAGAGACCTACGAGCAGTACTTC. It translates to CASSLKETYEQYF.

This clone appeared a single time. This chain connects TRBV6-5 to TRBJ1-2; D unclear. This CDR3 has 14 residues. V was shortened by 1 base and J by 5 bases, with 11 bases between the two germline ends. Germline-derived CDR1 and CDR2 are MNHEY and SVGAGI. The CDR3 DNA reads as TGTGCCAGCAGTTACTGGCCAGCGACATATGGCTACACCTTC. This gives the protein CASSYWPATYGYTF.

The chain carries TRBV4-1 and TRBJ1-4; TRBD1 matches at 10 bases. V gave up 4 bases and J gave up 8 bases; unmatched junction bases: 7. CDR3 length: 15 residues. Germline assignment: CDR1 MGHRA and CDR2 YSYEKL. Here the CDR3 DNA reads TGCGCCAGCAGCCCCGGACAGGGGGTACGGGAAAAACTGTTTTTT. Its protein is CASSPGQGVREKLFF.

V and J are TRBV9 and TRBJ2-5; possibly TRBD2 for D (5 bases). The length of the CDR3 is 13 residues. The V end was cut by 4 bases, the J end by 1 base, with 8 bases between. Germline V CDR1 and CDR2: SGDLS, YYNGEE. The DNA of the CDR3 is TGTGCCAGCAGCCCGGGATCCCAAGAGACCCAGTACTTC. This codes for CASSPGSQETQYF.

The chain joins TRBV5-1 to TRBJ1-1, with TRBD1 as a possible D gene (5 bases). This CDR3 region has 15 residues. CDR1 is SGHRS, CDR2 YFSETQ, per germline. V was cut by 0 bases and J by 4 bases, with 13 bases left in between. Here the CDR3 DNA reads TGCGCCAGCAGCTTGGAAGGGGCGGGGGGCACTGAAGCTTTCTTT. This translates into CASSLEGAGGTEAFF.

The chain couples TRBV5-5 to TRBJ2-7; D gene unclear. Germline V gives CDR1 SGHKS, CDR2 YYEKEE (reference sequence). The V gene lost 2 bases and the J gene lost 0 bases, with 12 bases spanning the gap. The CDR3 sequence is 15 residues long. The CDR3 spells CASSLGPASSYEQYF. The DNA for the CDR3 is TGTGCCAGCAGCTTAGGGCCAGCCAGCTCCTACGAGCAGTACTTC.

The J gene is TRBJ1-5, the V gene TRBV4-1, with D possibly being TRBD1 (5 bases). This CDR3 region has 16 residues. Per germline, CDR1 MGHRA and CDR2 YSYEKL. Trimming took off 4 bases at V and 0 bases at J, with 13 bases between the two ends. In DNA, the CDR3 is TGCGCCAGCAGCCGATCCGGGACCTATAGCAATCAGCCCCAGCATTTT. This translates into CASSRSGTYSNQPQHF.

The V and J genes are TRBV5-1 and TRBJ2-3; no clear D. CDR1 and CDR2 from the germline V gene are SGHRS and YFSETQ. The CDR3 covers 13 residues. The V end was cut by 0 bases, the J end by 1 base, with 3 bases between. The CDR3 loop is CASSLGRTDTQYF. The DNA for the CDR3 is TGCGCCAGCAGCTTGGGACGCACAGATACGCAGTATTTT.

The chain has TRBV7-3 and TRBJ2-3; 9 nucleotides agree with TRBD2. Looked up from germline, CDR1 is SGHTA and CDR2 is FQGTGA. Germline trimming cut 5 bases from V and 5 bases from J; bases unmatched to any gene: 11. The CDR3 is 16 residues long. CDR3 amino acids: CASSILGGGGGDTQYF. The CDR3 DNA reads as TGTGCCAGCAGCATACTTGGTGGCGGGGGGGGAGATACGCAGTATTTT.

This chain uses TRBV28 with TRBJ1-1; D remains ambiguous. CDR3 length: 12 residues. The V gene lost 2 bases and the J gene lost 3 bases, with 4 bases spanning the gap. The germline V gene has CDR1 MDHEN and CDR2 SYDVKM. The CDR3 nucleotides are TGTGCCAGCAGTTTAAGGGACACTGAAGCTTTCTTT. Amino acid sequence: CASSLRDTEAFF.

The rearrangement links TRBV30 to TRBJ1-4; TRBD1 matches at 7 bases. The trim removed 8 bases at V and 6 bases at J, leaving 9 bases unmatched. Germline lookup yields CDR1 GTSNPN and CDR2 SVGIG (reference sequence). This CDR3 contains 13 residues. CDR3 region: CARNSGTDEKLFF. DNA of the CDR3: TGTGCCCGAAATTCCGGGACAGATGAAAAACTGTTTTTT.

CDR3 nucleotides: TGTGCCAGCAGGCGGATCCTAGCGGGGGATTACGAGCAGTACTTC. Translating it yields CASRRILAGDYEQYF. This rearrangement joins TRBV2 to TRBJ2-7; TRBD2 agrees at 10 bases. The ends lost 6 bases at V and 4 bases at J; junction bases unmatched: 9. CDR1 SNHLY and CDR2 FYNNEI come from the germline V gene. The CDR3 extends over 15 amino acids.

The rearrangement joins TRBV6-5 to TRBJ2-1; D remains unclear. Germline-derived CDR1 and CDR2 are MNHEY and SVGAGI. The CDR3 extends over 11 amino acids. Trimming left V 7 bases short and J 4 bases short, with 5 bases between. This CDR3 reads CASKTYNEQFF. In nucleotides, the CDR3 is TGTGCCAGCAAAACGTACAATGAGCAGTTCTTC.

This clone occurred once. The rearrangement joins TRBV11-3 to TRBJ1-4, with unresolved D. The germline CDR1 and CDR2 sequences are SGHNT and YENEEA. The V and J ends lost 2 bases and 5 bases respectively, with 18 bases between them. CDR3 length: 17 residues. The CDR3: CASSLISIGRKNEKLFF. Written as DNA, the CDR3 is TGTGCCAGCAGCTTAATAAGTATAGGGCGGAAGAATGAAAAACTGTTTTTT.

CDR3 DNA sequence: TGTGCCAGCAGCTCCACGTTAGCTGGGGCCAACGTCCTGACTTTC. This encodes CASSSTLAGANVLTF. The chain carries TRBV7-2 and TRBJ2-6, with D uncertain. V was pared by 4 bases and J by 2 bases, with 9 bases between. Germline values: CDR1 SGHTA, CDR2 FQGNSA. The CDR3 consists of 15 residues.

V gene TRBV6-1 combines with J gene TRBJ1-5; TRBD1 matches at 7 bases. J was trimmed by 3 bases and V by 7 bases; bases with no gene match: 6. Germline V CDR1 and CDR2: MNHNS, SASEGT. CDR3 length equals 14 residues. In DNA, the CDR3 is TGTGCCAGCATTTTAGACAGGGTCAATCAGCCCCAGCATTTT. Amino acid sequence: CASILDRVNQPQHF.